The 22 T cell receptor beta chains below all came from one sample that was sequenced in a study of shared clonotypes between healthy human individuals. CD45RO-negative cells were positively selected for CCR7, leaving out terminally differentiated effector memory CD45RA+ cells. Data came from immunoSEQ multiplex PCR; TCRdb stores just in-frame clones and leaves some out. In the table there are about 820,000 clones, about 92% of which are singletons. The sample consisted of naive CD8+ T cells sorted from blood. All receptors derive from a man between 25 and 39 years old in good health.

This sequence joins TRBV6-6 and TRBJ1-5; no reliable D call. Germline V gene sequence: CDR1 MNHNY, CDR2 SVGAGI (reference sequence). The ends were cut back, 6 bases at V and 6 bases at J, with 9 bases in the middle. CDR3 length: 12 amino acids. CDR3 loop: CASSSEGQPQHF. The CDR3 DNA is TGTGCCAGCAGCTCGGAAGGTCAGCCCCAGCATTTT.

This clone has only a few counts. The J gene is TRBJ2-7, the V gene TRBV4-3; 12 nucleotides agree with TRBD2. This CDR3 region has 15 residues. Germline-derived CDR1 and CDR2 are LGHNA and YSLEER. Trimming took 1 base from V and 5 from J; bases not matched to a gene: 3. The chain's CDR3 is CASSQGTSGIDEQYF. The CDR3 nucleotides read TGCGCCAGCAGCCAAGGGACTAGCGGGATTGACGAGCAGTACTTC.

The chain recombines TRBV6-1 with TRBJ1-1; 9 bases are a match to TRBD1. After removal of 6 bases from V and 4 bases from J, the junction contained 3 bases not matched to a gene. The CDR3 is 13 amino acids. Germline V lookup: CDR1 MNHNS, CDR2 SASEGT. The CDR3 sequence: CASRGQGVTEAFF. The CDR3 coding sequence is TGTGCCAGCAGGGGACAGGGCGTCACTGAAGCTTTCTTT.

The sample holds one count of this clone. This sequence joins TRBV27 and TRBJ2-7, with D possibly being TRBD1 (6 bases). The CDR3 totals 14 residues. With 4 bases removed from V and 3 bases from J, the gap between germline ends came to 13 bases. CDR1 MNHEY and CDR2 SMNVEV come from the germline V gene (reference sequence). The CDR3 here is CASSSQGYHYEQYF. Here the CDR3 DNA reads TGTGCCAGCAGTTCACAGGGATACCACTACGAGCAGTACTTC.

This clone was counted a single time. The chain recombines TRBV6-6 with TRBJ1-5, with D unclear. The CDR3 covers 14 residues. V lost 2 bases to trimming and J lost 7 bases, with 12 bases between them. The germline V gene encodes CDR1 MNHNY and CDR2 SVGAGI (reference sequence). CDR3 protein: CASSYGHTAQPQHF. CDR3 DNA sequence: TGTGCCAGCAGTTACGGCCATACAGCACAGCCCCAGCATTTT.

This chain connects TRBV9 to TRBJ2-1, with D possibly TRBD1 on 6 matching bases. This CDR3 is 13 amino acids long. Germline V gene sequence: CDR1 SGDLS, CDR2 YYNGEE. Trimming took off 7 bases at V and 10 bases at J, with 18 bases between the two ends. This CDR3 is CASVAGESKEQFF. The CDR3 region has the DNA TGTGCCAGCGTGGCAGGGGAGTCAAAGGAGCAGTTCTTC.

The gene calls are TRBV14 and TRBJ1-1; 7 nucleotides line up with TRBD1. CDR1 and CDR2 (germline): SGHDN, FVKESK. With V trimmed by 0 bases and J by 5 bases, 6 bases remained unmatched. There are 15 residues in the CDR3. The CDR3 region is CASSQDLQGRTEAFF. Here the CDR3 DNA reads TGTGCCAGCAGCCAAGATCTACAGGGGAGGACTGAAGCTTTCTTT.

The chain is built from TRBV29-1 and TRBJ2-2; D perhaps matches TRBD2 (6 bases). Germline V gene data show CDR1 as SQVTM and CDR2 as ANQGSEA. Trimming cost V 7 bases and J 1 base, with 13 bases left between them. This CDR3 is 14 amino acids long. CDR3 bases: TGCAGCGGGATTAGGGACTGGAACACCGGGGAGCTGTTTTTT. Its protein product is CSGIRDWNTGELFF.

The chain is built from TRBV11-2 and TRBJ1-1; 7 bases fit TRBD1. Looked up from germline, CDR1 is SGHAT and CDR2 is FQNNGV. The J segment lost 1 base and the V segment lost 5 bases, leaving 4 bases of the junction unmatched. CDR3 length: 14 amino acids. This CDR3 is CASSGGGWNTEAFF. The CDR3 DNA reads as TGTGCCAGCAGCGGAGGGGGCTGGAACACTGAAGCTTTCTTT.

The chain is built from TRBV28 and TRBJ2-7; the D gene is possibly TRBD2 (5 bases). Trimming removed 3 bases from V and 4 bases from J, with 10 bases in between. In germline, CDR1 is MDHEN, CDR2 SYDVKM. The CDR3 has 13 residues. The CDR3 loop reads CASSLEVMYEQYF. DNA of the CDR3: TGTGCCAGCAGTTTGGAGGTGATGTACGAGCAGTACTTC.

The rearrangement links TRBV19 to TRBJ2-3; the D is unclear. V was trimmed by 0 bases and J by 2 bases, leaving 9 bases between them. Germline CDR1 LNHDA, CDR2 SQIVND (reference sequence). The CDR3 has 15 residues. The CDR3 region is CASSIDTANTDTQYF. The DNA for the CDR3 is TGTGCCAGTAGTATAGATACAGCGAACACAGATACGCAGTATTTT.

The V call is TRBV28, the J call TRBJ2-1, with 11 bases that match TRBD2. This CDR3 has 17 residues. CDR1 is MDHEN, CDR2 SYDVKM, per germline. J was trimmed by 0 bases and V by 3 bases; bases with no gene match: 4. The CDR3 DNA sequence: TGTGCCAGCAGTTTGAGTACTAGCGGGAGCTCCTACAATGAGCAGTTCTTC. Protein: CASSLSTSGSSYNEQFF.

CDR3 in DNA: TGTGCCAGCAGTTTGGGGCAGGGACTAGCGGGATACGAGCAGTACTTC. As protein: CASSLGQGLAGYEQYF. V and J are TRBV27 and TRBJ2-7; TRBD2 agrees at 13 bases. V gave up 3 bases and J gave up 4 bases; unmatched junction bases: 6. CDR1 is MNHEY, CDR2 SMNVEV, per germline (reference sequence). The CDR3 is 16 residues long.

This clone was recorded once. The rearrangement uses TRBV9 and TRBJ2-6, with 7 bases aligning to TRBD1. The ends lost 0 bases at V and 4 bases at J; junction bases unmatched: 10. Germline V gives CDR1 SGDLS, CDR2 YYNGEE. CDR3 length: 18 residues. CDR3 bases: TGTGCCAGCAGCGTAGGAGGGCAGGGGGTCCCGGGGGCCAACGTCCTGACTTTC. Translation gives CASSVGGQGVPGANVLTF.

This clone came up once. The chain links TRBV27 to TRBJ2-7; 7 positions agree with TRBD1. Germline trimming cut 5 bases from V and 6 bases from J; bases unmatched to any gene: 4. Germline loops: CDR1 MNHEY, CDR2 SMNVEV (reference sequence). This CDR3 comprises 12 residues. CDR3 residues: CASSDRVSEQYF. The CDR3 nucleotides are TGTGCCAGCAGTGACAGGGTATCCGAGCAGTACTTC.

As to this clone: This sample includes further DNA sequences coding for the same CDR3. The rearrangement joins TRBV7-9 to TRBJ2-7, with D perhaps matching TRBD2 (6 bases). Germline V gives CDR1 SEHNR, CDR2 FQNEAQ (reference sequence). CDR3 size: 13 residues. V was trimmed by 4 bases and J by 0 bases, leaving 7 bases between them. The CDR3, as DNA: TGTGCCAGCAGCTCTAGCGTCTCCTACGAGCAGTACTTC. This gives the protein CASSSSVSYEQYF.

The chain uses TRBV9 and TRBJ1-5; D unclear. There are 13 residues in the CDR3. V was cut by 4 bases and J by 7 bases, with 12 bases left in between. The germline gives CDR1 SGDLS, CDR2 YYNGEE. The CDR3: CASSPSGAQPQHF. For the CDR3, the DNA is TGTGCCAGCAGCCCCTCGGGCGCCCAGCCCCAGCATTTT.

The chain employs TRBV19 and TRBJ2-6; tentative D call: TRBD1 (5 bases). Germline V gene lookup returns CDR1 LNHDA and CDR2 SQIVND (reference sequence). This CDR3 comprises 19 residues. V shed 2 bases and J shed 0 bases, with 17 bases lying between them. CDR3 nucleotides: TGTGCCAGTAGTATACCCCAGGGCCAGCGATTCTCTGGGGCCAACGTCCTGACTTTC. It codes for CASSIPQGQRFSGANVLTF.

This clone was picked up a small number of times. V and J are TRBV29-1 and TRBJ2-2; perhaps TRBD1 as D (6 bases). V was cut by 6 bases and J by 3 bases, with 11 bases left in between. Germline V gene lookup returns CDR1 SQVTM and CDR2 ANQGSEA. CDR3 length equals 13 residues. The CDR3 nucleotides are TGCAGCGTAGTGACAGGAGACACCGGGGAGCTGTTTTTT. As protein: CSVVTGDTGELFF.

This clone was observed once. The V gene is TRBV9, the J gene TRBJ2-6; 13 nucleotides line up with TRBD2. The CDR3 contains 19 residues. CDR1 is SGDLS and CDR2 is YYNGEE in the germline V gene. The V and J ends lost 3 bases and 2 bases, in that order; junction bases with no gene match: 8. This chain's CDR3 is CASSAKGGLAGPGANVLTF. The DNA of the CDR3 is TGTGCCAGCAGCGCTAAAGGGGGACTAGCGGGACCTGGGGCCAACGTCCTGACTTTC.

The rearrangement joins TRBV7-9 to TRBJ1-4; a possible D gene is TRBD1 (6 bases). The V end lost 1 base, the J end lost 7 bases, and 10 bases lay between the germline ends. The CDR3 is 14 residues long. CDR1 is SEHNR, CDR2 FQNEAQ, per germline (reference sequence). The CDR3 DNA reads TGTGCCAGCAGCTTAGGCAGGGGCGGTGAAAAACTGTTTTTT. Protein: CASSLGRGGEKLFF.

CDR3 nucleotides: TGTGCCATCAGTGCAGCAGATACGCAGTATTTT. This translates into CAISAADTQYF. The genes are TRBV10-3 and TRBJ2-3; D call uncertain. CDR1 and CDR2 (germline): ENHRY, SYGVKD. CDR3 length equals 11 residues. Deletions cut 4 bases from V and 4 bases from J, with 3 bases between.